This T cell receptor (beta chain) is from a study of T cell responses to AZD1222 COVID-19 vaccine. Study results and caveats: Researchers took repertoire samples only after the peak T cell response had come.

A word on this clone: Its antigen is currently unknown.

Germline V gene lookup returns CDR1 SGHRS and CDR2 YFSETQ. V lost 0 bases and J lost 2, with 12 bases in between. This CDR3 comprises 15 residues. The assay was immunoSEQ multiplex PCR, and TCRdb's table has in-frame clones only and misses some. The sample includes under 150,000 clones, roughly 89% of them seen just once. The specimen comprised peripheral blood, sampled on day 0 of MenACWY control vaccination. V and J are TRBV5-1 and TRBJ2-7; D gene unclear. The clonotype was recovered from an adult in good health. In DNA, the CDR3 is TGCGCCAGCAGCTTGGATGCTGGCTCTGCCTACGAGCAGTACTTC. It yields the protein CASSLDAGSAYEQYF.